A selection of T cell receptor beta chains follows, all from one sample in a study of T cells in Graves' hyperthyroidism and ophthalmopathy. TCRdb redid the calling of the multiplex PCR reads with MiXCR, one entry per CDR3 protein. The sample holds about 290,000 distinct CDR3 sequences; about an eighth are singletons and the top ten take roughly 7.5%. Sequenced sample: blood. The receptors originated from a woman between 25 and 40 years old with Graves' hyperthyroidism that later progressed to Graves' ophthalmopathy. CDR3s include the opening cysteine and the closing phenylalanine or tryptophan. D genes are given only for firm matches. The size entry is marked missing in some rows and otherwise reads once, few, many or a size class.

d_call: .
v_call: TRBV7-9
j_call: TRBJ1-1
clone_size: many
cdr3_nt: TGTGCCAGCATCTCGACCGTGAACACTGAAGCTTTCTTT
cdr3_aa: CASISTVNTEAFF

d_call: TRBD1
v_call: TRBV3-1
j_call: TRBJ1-1
clone_size: many
cdr3_nt: TGTGCCAGCAGCGCCTCCGACAGGGGGCCGGTTAAAGCTTTCTTT
cdr3_aa: CASSASDRGPVKAFF

d_call: .
v_call: TRBV12-3/TRBV12-4
j_call: TRBJ1-4
clone_size: many
cdr3_nt: TGTGCCAGCACCGGGGGTGGGGCCAGTGAAAAACTGTTTTTT
cdr3_aa: CASTGGGASEKLFF

d_call: TRBD1
v_call: TRBV9
j_call: TRBJ2-2
clone_size: .
cdr3_nt: TGTGCCAGCAGCGCCCGGGACAGGGAGAACACCGGGGAGCTGTTTTTT
cdr3_aa: CASSARDRENTGELFF

d_call: .
v_call: TRBV9
j_call: TRBJ2-3
clone_size: .
cdr3_nt: TGTGCCAGCAGCGTGACCGGGGATACGCAGTATTTT
cdr3_aa: CASSVTGDTQYF

d_call: .
v_call: TRBV28
j_call: TRBJ2-7
clone_size: many
cdr3_nt: TGTGCCAGCAGTTTATATGACGAGCAGTACTTC
cdr3_aa: CASSLYDEQYF

d_call: TRBD1
v_call: TRBV15
j_call: TRBJ2-7
clone_size: many
cdr3_nt: TGTGCCACCAGCAGAGACCCGACAGGGGGCTACGAGCAGTACTTC
cdr3_aa: CATSRDPTGGYEQYF

d_call: .
v_call: TRBV4-1
j_call: TRBJ2-1
clone_size: many
cdr3_nt: TGCGCCAGCCGAAGGGACTCCCCGGCCCCGCAGTTCTTC
cdr3_aa: CASRRDSPAPQFF

d_call: .
v_call: TRBV7-2
j_call: TRBJ2-1
clone_size: .
cdr3_nt: TGTGCCAGCAGCTCCTTCAGGGATGAGCAGTTCTTC
cdr3_aa: CASSSFRDEQFF

d_call: .
v_call: TRBV7-2
j_call: TRBJ1-3
clone_size: many
cdr3_nt: TGTGCCAGCAGCTTATCCAGCTCTGGAAACACCATATATTTT
cdr3_aa: CASSLSSSGNTIYF

d_call: .
v_call: TRBV11-2
j_call: TRBJ2-2
clone_size: once
cdr3_nt: TGTGCCAGCAGCTTAGGGGGGCGGGGGACGAACACCGGGGAGCTGTTTTTT
cdr3_aa: CASSLGGRGTNTGELFF

d_call: TRBD1
v_call: TRBV20-1
j_call: TRBJ2-5
clone_size: .
cdr3_nt: TGCAGTGGAGACAGGGGAGGAGAGACCCAGTACTTC
cdr3_aa: CSGDRGGETQYF

d_call: TRBD1
v_call: TRBV7-2
j_call: TRBJ1-6
clone_size: .
cdr3_nt: TGTGCCAGCAGAAGAGGGGGTGGGGGACAGCTGAATTCACCCCTCCACTTT
cdr3_aa: CASRRGGGGQLNSPLHF

d_call: .
v_call: TRBV9
j_call: TRBJ1-1
clone_size: many
cdr3_nt: TGTGCCAGCAGCGTAGATTTAGGGAACACTGAAGCTTTCTTT
cdr3_aa: CASSVDLGNTEAFF

d_call: .
v_call: TRBV7-2
j_call: TRBJ2-7
clone_size: many
cdr3_nt: TGTGCCAGCAGCTTAGTATTAGAGTCCTACGAGCAGTACTTC
cdr3_aa: CASSLVLESYEQYF

d_call: TRBD1
v_call: TRBV5-1
j_call: TRBJ1-5
clone_size: many
cdr3_nt: TGCGCCAGCAGCCCTACCGCCGGGACAGGGGTGTATAGCAATCAGCCCCAGCATTTT
cdr3_aa: CASSPTAGTGVYSNQPQHF

d_call: .
v_call: TRBV24-1
j_call: TRBJ2-2
clone_size: .
cdr3_nt: TGTGCCACCAGTGATAGGAAAGGGGGCACCGGGGAGCTGTTTTTT
cdr3_aa: CATSDRKGGTGELFF

d_call: .
v_call: TRBV7-9
j_call: TRBJ1-5
clone_size: .
cdr3_nt: TGTGTCAGCAGCTCGTCGATCAGACAGGATAGCAACCAGCCCCAGCATTTT
cdr3_aa: CVSSSSIRQDSNQPQHF

d_call: TRBD1
v_call: TRBV28
j_call: TRBJ1-3
clone_size: many
cdr3_nt: TGTGCCAGCAGTCAAGGGGGCCTCTCTGGAAACACCATATATTTT
cdr3_aa: CASSQGGLSGNTIYF

d_call: TRBD1
v_call: TRBV6-1
j_call: TRBJ2-5
clone_size: .
cdr3_nt: TGTGCCAGCAGAACCCCGGGACAGGGTGTGGACCAGTACTTC
cdr3_aa: CASRTPGQGVDQYF

d_call: .
v_call: TRBV27
j_call: TRBJ2-2
clone_size: many
cdr3_nt: TGTGCCAGCAGTTTCCGGGAACGAATTCTCACCGGGGAGCTGTTTTTT
cdr3_aa: CASSFRERILTGELFF

d_call: TRBD2
v_call: TRBV6-1
j_call: TRBJ2-7
clone_size: .
cdr3_nt: TGTGCCACCAGCCTAGCGGGGCTCTCCTACGAGCAGTACTTC
cdr3_aa: CATSLAGLSYEQYF

d_call: .
v_call: TRBV7-3
j_call: TRBJ2-1
clone_size: many
cdr3_nt: TGTGCCAGCAGCCAGATGGGGGGTGAGCAGTTCTTC
cdr3_aa: CASSQMGGEQFF

d_call: .
v_call: TRBV7-2
j_call: TRBJ1-2
clone_size: few
cdr3_nt: TGTGCCAGCAGCCCGGGACCCTTAGGAGGACTCAACTATGGCTACACCTTC
cdr3_aa: CASSPGPLGGLNYGYTF

d_call: .
v_call: TRBV4-3
j_call: TRBJ2-7
clone_size: .
cdr3_nt: TGCGCCAGCAGCCGAGGACACTCTACCTACGAGCAGTACTTC
cdr3_aa: CASSRGHSTYEQYF

d_call: .
v_call: TRBV5-5
j_call: TRBJ2-1
clone_size: .
cdr3_nt: TGTGCCAGCAGCTTGGAGGGGCCTTCCTACAATGAGCAGTTCTTC
cdr3_aa: CASSLEGPSYNEQFF

d_call: .
v_call: TRBV5-6
j_call: TRBJ2-1
clone_size: many
cdr3_nt: TGTGCCAGCGGGAGAAATGAGCAGTTCTTC
cdr3_aa: CASGRNEQFF

d_call: .
v_call: TRBV3-2
j_call: TRBJ2-7
clone_size: many
cdr3_nt: TGTGCCAGCAGCCAAGATGCCGAGCAGTACTTC
cdr3_aa: CASSQDAEQYF

d_call: .
v_call: TRBV7-6
j_call: TRBJ2-3
clone_size: many
cdr3_nt: TGTGCCAGCGCGCAGGGTCATCCAGATACGCAGTATTTT
cdr3_aa: CASAQGHPDTQYF

d_call: .
v_call: TRBV5-6
j_call: TRBJ1-1
clone_size: few
cdr3_nt: TGTGCCAGCAGCTTTGGGACTGGGAGGAACACTGAAGCTTTCTTT
cdr3_aa: CASSFGTGRNTEAFF

d_call: TRBD1
v_call: TRBV9
j_call: TRBJ2-1
clone_size: few
cdr3_nt: TGTGCCAGCGGACCCCCCACGGGACAGGGGGCTGATGAGCAGTTCTTC
cdr3_aa: CASGPPTGQGADEQFF

d_call: TRBD1
v_call: TRBV7-6
j_call: TRBJ2-3
clone_size: many
cdr3_nt: TGTGCCAGCAGCTCCACAGGGGGCCCCACAGATACGCAGTATTTT
cdr3_aa: CASSSTGGPTDTQYF

d_call: .
v_call: TRBV12-3/TRBV12-4
j_call: TRBJ2-1
clone_size: many
cdr3_nt: TGTGCCAGCAGCCTCACCCGGGACTCTCCGACTTTTAGCTCCTACAATGAGCAGTTCTTC
cdr3_aa: CASSLTRDSPTFSSYNEQFF

d_call: TRBD1
v_call: TRBV3-1
j_call: TRBJ2-2
clone_size: many
cdr3_nt: TGTGCCAGCAGCCAGACAGGGGGCGAAGGTTTGCTGTTTTTT
cdr3_aa: CASSQTGGEGLLFF

d_call: .
v_call: TRBV7-2
j_call: TRBJ2-2
clone_size: many
cdr3_nt: TGTGCCAGCAGACTTACAGGAACGGGGGAGCTGTTTTTT
cdr3_aa: CASRLTGTGELFF

d_call: TRBD2
v_call: TRBV29-1
j_call: TRBJ2-5
clone_size: many
cdr3_nt: TGCAGCGTTCCGGAAGAACTAGCGGGAGGGCCAGGGGAGACCCAGTACTTC
cdr3_aa: CSVPEELAGGPGETQYF

d_call: TRBD2
v_call: TRBV7-2
j_call: TRBJ2-7
clone_size: many
cdr3_nt: TGTGCCAGCAGCGGATCTAGCGGGGGAAACTACGAGCAGTACTTC
cdr3_aa: CASSGSSGGNYEQYF

d_call: TRBD2
v_call: TRBV4-3
j_call: TRBJ2-3
clone_size: many
cdr3_nt: TGCGCCAGCAGCAAACAGACTAGCGGGAGTGTGACAGATACGCAGTATTTT
cdr3_aa: CASSKQTSGSVTDTQYF

d_call: .
v_call: TRBV19
j_call: TRBJ2-2
clone_size: .
cdr3_nt: TGTGCCAGTCAGGGCGGAGGTCTCACCGGGGAGCTGTTTTTT
cdr3_aa: CASQGGGLTGELFF

d_call: TRBD2
v_call: TRBV6-1
j_call: TRBJ2-1
clone_size: .
cdr3_nt: TGTGCCAGCAGTAGGTATCTAGCGGGCAGCTACAATGAGCAGTTCTTC
cdr3_aa: CASSRYLAGSYNEQFF

d_call: TRBD2
v_call: TRBV6-5
j_call: TRBJ2-2
clone_size: many
cdr3_nt: TGTGCCAGCAGTTATGGACTAGCGGGACCCACCGGGGAGCTGTTTTTT
cdr3_aa: CASSYGLAGPTGELFF

d_call: .
v_call: TRBV4-2
j_call: TRBJ2-1
clone_size: many
cdr3_nt: TGTGCCAGCAGCCAAGCCACCGTTTACAATGAGCAGTTCTTC
cdr3_aa: CASSQATVYNEQFF

d_call: .
v_call: TRBV29-1
j_call: TRBJ1-2
clone_size: many
cdr3_nt: TGCAGCGTTGATTTGGCCAGAGACCGCTATGGCTACACCTTC
cdr3_aa: CSVDLARDRYGYTF

d_call: .
v_call: TRBV6-1
j_call: TRBJ1-2
clone_size: many
cdr3_nt: TGTGCCAGCAGTGGACAGGCAAGTGGCTACACCTTC
cdr3_aa: CASSGQASGYTF

d_call: TRBD2
v_call: TRBV5-1
j_call: TRBJ2-3
clone_size: many
cdr3_nt: TGCGCCAGCAGCATGACTAGCGAGCGGGATACGCAGTATTTT
cdr3_aa: CASSMTSERDTQYF

d_call: .
v_call: TRBV7-2
j_call: TRBJ2-7
clone_size: many
cdr3_nt: TGTGCCAGCAGCTTCCAGGCCGACAGCTCCTACGAGCAGTACTTC
cdr3_aa: CASSFQADSSYEQYF

d_call: .
v_call: TRBV7-2
j_call: TRBJ1-2
clone_size: many
cdr3_nt: TGTGCCAGCAGCCAGGCGCGCAGTGTCAACTATGGCTACACCTTC
cdr3_aa: CASSQARSVNYGYTF

d_call: TRBD1
v_call: TRBV10-3
j_call: TRBJ2-1
clone_size: many
cdr3_nt: TGTGCCATCAGTGACTCCATCGGGCAGGGGGAGTTCTTC
cdr3_aa: CAISDSIGQGEFF

d_call: .
v_call: TRBV2
j_call: TRBJ2-5
clone_size: many
cdr3_nt: TGTGCCAGCAGTGAATCGATGGGGGAGACCCAGTACTTC
cdr3_aa: CASSESMGETQYF

d_call: TRBD2
v_call: TRBV7-9
j_call: TRBJ2-1
clone_size: many
cdr3_nt: TGTGCCAGCAGCCACATCATCCCCGGGCGGGAGAGGCAGTTCTTC
cdr3_aa: CASSHIIPGRERQFF